The source of this TCR beta chain is a study of PD-1 blockade in classical Hodgkin lymphoma. Study overall: Treatment was intravenous nivolumab, 3 mg/kg every 2 weeks, until progression. Points from the study as a whole: Baseline diversity resembling that of newly diagnosed patients was seen in complete responders.

The assay was immunoSEQ multiplex PCR, and TCRdb's table has in-frame clones only and misses some. The table records 130,000 to 150,000 clones, 78% of them present only once. All trial patients relapsed after autologous stem cell transplantation. When best responses were assessed, they were complete response, partial response or progressive disease. Germline V gene sequence: CDR1 SGHNT, CDR2 YYREEE (reference sequence). The CDR3 totals 16 residues. V trimming: 2 bases; J trimming: 7 bases; junction bases outside the gene matches: 9. Regarding this clone: No antigen is known for it.

The V and J genes are TRBV5-4 and TRBJ1-4, with 9 bases matching TRBD1. Sequences were derived from peripheral blood mononuclear cells (PBMCs), sampled before the second cycle of nivolumab. This TCR derives from a human donor with classical Hodgkin lymphoma. As DNA, the CDR3 is TGTGCCAGCAGCTTCTTACAGGGGGCACGAAGTGAAAAACTGTTTTTT. Translating it yields CASSFLQGARSEKLFF. The full variable domain, completed using reference TRBV5-4 and TRBJ1-4, is ETGVTQSPTHLIKTRGQQVTLRCSSQSGHNTVSWYQQALGQGPQFIFQYYREEENGRGNFPPRFSGLQFPNYSSELNVNALELDDSALYLCASSFLQGARSEKLFFGSGTQLSVL.